The subject of this entry is one TCR beta chain. Its antigen remains unidentified. Primers for the PCR totalled 60 Vbeta and 13 Jbeta. The data were produced by immunoSEQ multiplex PCR, yet TCRdb's version contains in-frame clones alone and is incomplete. The table includes under 200,000 clones, over 60% detected once. The sample is drawn from a study of cytomegalovirus exposure and HLA in healthy donors. Turning to the study itself: Approximately 180 million T cells yielded 117 million unique TCR beta sequences in earlier analysis. Study-wide results and caveats: Earlier findings revealed that most TCR beta V segments proved productive either about 87% or about 30% of the time. Indistinguishability led to the exclusion of some V segments, TRBV6-2 and TRBV6-3 included.

This CDR3 region has 12 residues. Germline CDR1 MNHNS, CDR2 SASEGT. Trimming took 7 bases from V and 4 from J, leaving 10 bases between them. The sequenced material came from PBMCs. This clonotype originated in a woman between 35 and 50 years old in good health and CMV-seronegative. The V and J genes are TRBV6-1 and TRBJ1-2; unclear D gene. The CDR3 is CASKLPGYGYTF. The CDR3 DNA follows: TGTGCCAGCAAGCTCCCGGGCTATGGCTACACCTTC.